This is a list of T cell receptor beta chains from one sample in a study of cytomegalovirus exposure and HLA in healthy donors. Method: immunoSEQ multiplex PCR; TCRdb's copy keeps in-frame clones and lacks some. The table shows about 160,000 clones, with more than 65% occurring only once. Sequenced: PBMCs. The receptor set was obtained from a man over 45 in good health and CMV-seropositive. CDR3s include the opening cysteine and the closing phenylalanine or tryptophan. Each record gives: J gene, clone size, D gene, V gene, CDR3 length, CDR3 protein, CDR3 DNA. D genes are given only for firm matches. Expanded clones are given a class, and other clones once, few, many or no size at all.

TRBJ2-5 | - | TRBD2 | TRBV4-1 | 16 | CASSSTTSGRFREQYF | TGCGCCAGCAGTAGCACTACTAGCGGCCGATTTCGGGAGCAGTACTTC
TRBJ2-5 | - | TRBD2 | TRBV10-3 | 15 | CAISESNGRGETQYF | TGTGCCATCAGTGAGTCGAACGGGCGGGGGGAGACCCAGTACTTC
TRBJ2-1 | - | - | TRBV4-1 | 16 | CASSQDRAGSYNEQFF | TGCGCCAGCAGCCAAGATAGGGCGGGGTCCTACAATGAGCAGTTCTTC
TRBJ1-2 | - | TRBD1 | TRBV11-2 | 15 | CASSSHRGPNYGYTF | TGTGCCAGCAGCTCGCACAGGGGACCTAACTATGGCTACACCTTC
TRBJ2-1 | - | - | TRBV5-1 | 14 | CASSLDSGLGEQFF | TGCGCCAGCAGCTTGGACTCGGGTCTCGGTGAGCAGTTCTTC
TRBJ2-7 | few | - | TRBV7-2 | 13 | CASSLPSAYEQYF | TGTGCCAGCAGCTTACCATCGGCCTACGAGCAGTACTTC
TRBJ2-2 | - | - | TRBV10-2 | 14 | CASSEKAEAGELFF | TGCGCCAGCAGTGAAAAAGCAGAGGCCGGGGAGCTGTTTTTT
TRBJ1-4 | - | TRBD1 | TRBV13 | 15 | CASSYRTGGDEKLFF | TGTGCCAGCAGCTATCGGACAGGGGGTGATGAAAAACTGTTTTTT
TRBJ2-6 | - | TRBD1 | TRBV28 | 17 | CASSAPGQGSGANVLTF | TGTGCCAGCAGCGCCCCGGGACAGGGCTCTGGGGCCAACGTCCTGACTTTC
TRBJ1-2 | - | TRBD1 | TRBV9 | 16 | CASSVAFDRGSYGYTF | TGTGCCAGCAGCGTAGCGTTCGACAGGGGTTCCTATGGCTACACCTTC